This TCR beta chain was sequenced for a study of blood T cell repertoires in COVID-19. Clinical histories supplied by participants themselves formed the basis of cohort assignment. This CDR3 is 15 amino acids long. CDR1 and CDR2 from the germline V gene are LGHDT and YNNKEL (reference sequence). Trimming pared 4 bases from V and 0 bases from J, leaving 12 bases between. Produced via immunoSEQ multiplex PCR; TCRdb's table is partial and in-frame only. The sample contains some 140,000 clones, around 85% of which appear only once. The J gene is TRBJ1-1, the V gene TRBV3-1 (or the pseudogene TRBV3-2); D gene unclear. The TCR comes from a man aged 50 to 60 who had recovered from COVID-19. The sample was PBMCs or T cells enriched from blood (not recorded which). The CDR3 region has the DNA TGTGCCAGCAGCCCGAGGGAGGGAATGAACACTGAAGCTTTCTTT. This sequence encodes CASSPREGMNTEAFF.